This is a list of T cell receptor beta chains from one sample in a study of cytomegalovirus exposure and HLA in healthy donors. The table came from immunoSEQ multiplex PCR; TCRdb's copy has only in-frame clones and leaves some out. Of over 70,000 clones listed, approximately 63% are singletons. The sequenced material came from PBMCs. These receptors came from a woman in her forties or fifties in good health and CMV-seropositive. Each CDR3 is given with its conserved first and last residue. The D gene is left open where the match is weak. Not every row has a clone size; where given, it reads once, few, many or a size class.

j_call: TRBJ2-5
v_call: TRBV7-2
clone_size: .
d_call: .
cdr3_aa: CASSFGGPQETQYF
cdr3_nt: TGTGCCAGCAGCTTTGGCGGGCCCCAAGAGACCCAGTACTTC

j_call: TRBJ1-4
v_call: TRBV4-2
clone_size: few
d_call: TRBD1
cdr3_aa: CASSPSGTGNEKLFF
cdr3_nt: TGTGCCAGCAGCCCATCCGGGACAGGGAACGAAAAACTGTTTTTT

j_call: TRBJ2-6
v_call: TRBV15
clone_size: .
d_call: TRBD2
cdr3_aa: CATSRMGGRAGANVLTF
cdr3_nt: TGTGCCACCAGCAGGATGGGAGGGCGAGCTGGGGCCAACGTCCTGACTTTC

j_call: TRBJ1-1
v_call: TRBV2
clone_size: .
d_call: TRBD1
cdr3_aa: CASSERTGYEAFF
cdr3_nt: TGTGCCAGCAGTGAAAGGACAGGTTATGAAGCTTTCTTT

j_call: TRBJ2-1
v_call: TRBV19
clone_size: medium-sized
d_call: .
cdr3_aa: CASSIMEGANNEQFF
cdr3_nt: TGTGCCAGTAGTATTATGGAGGGGGCTAACAATGAGCAGTTCTTC

j_call: TRBJ2-7
v_call: TRBV7-2
clone_size: .
d_call: TRBD2
cdr3_aa: CASSLGAGSYEQYF
cdr3_nt: TGTGCCAGCAGCTTAGGAGCGGGGAGCTACGAGCAGTACTTC

j_call: TRBJ1-2
v_call: TRBV7-9
clone_size: few
d_call: TRBD1
cdr3_aa: CASSVQGDYGYTF
cdr3_nt: TGTGCCAGCAGCGTTCAGGGGGACTATGGCTACACCTTC

j_call: TRBJ1-1
v_call: TRBV6-4
clone_size: .
d_call: .
cdr3_aa: CASSDAGEGRAFF
cdr3_nt: TGTGCCAGCAGTGACGCGGGGGAGGGAAGGGCTTTCTTT

j_call: TRBJ1-5
v_call: TRBV28
clone_size: .
d_call: .
cdr3_aa: CASVALGGGPMPQHF
cdr3_nt: TGTGCCAGCGTCGCCTTAGGAGGAGGTCCCATGCCCCAGCATTTT

j_call: TRBJ1-5
v_call: TRBV13
clone_size: .
d_call: TRBD1
cdr3_aa: CASSLSGQGEIF
cdr3_nt: TGTGCCAGCAGCTTATCCGGACAGGGGGAAATTTTT

j_call: TRBJ1-1
v_call: TRBV4-3
clone_size: .
d_call: .
cdr3_aa: CASSQSPQGGAEAFF
cdr3_nt: TGCGCCAGCAGCCAATCCCCGCAGGGTGGTGCTGAAGCTTTCTTT

j_call: TRBJ2-3
v_call: TRBV28
clone_size: .
d_call: .
cdr3_aa: CASSFISVDTQYF
cdr3_nt: TGTGCCAGCAGTTTCATTAGTGTCGATACGCAGTATTTT

j_call: TRBJ2-1
v_call: TRBV15
clone_size: .
d_call: TRBD2
cdr3_aa: CATSGGLGSYLNEQFF
cdr3_nt: TGTGCCACCAGCGGGGGACTAGGGTCTTATCTCAATGAGCAGTTCTTC

j_call: TRBJ1-2
v_call: TRBV7-9
clone_size: once
d_call: .
cdr3_aa: CASSLTGGGQGYTF
cdr3_nt: TGTGCCAGCAGCCTAACCGGGGGGGGCCAAGGCTACACCTTC

j_call: TRBJ2-7
v_call: TRBV4-1
clone_size: .
d_call: TRBD1
cdr3_aa: CASSQEMTGPYEQYF
cdr3_nt: TGCGCCAGCAGCCAAGAGATGACAGGGCCCTACGAGCAGTACTTC

j_call: TRBJ2-7
v_call: TRBV5-1
clone_size: .
d_call: .
cdr3_aa: CASSLVDRTGLYEQYF
cdr3_nt: TGCGCCAGCAGTTTGGTTGACAGGACGGGCCTCTACGAGCAGTACTTC

j_call: TRBJ1-1
v_call: TRBV10-3
clone_size: .
d_call: .
cdr3_aa: CAISPRDTNTEAFF
cdr3_nt: TGTGCCATCAGTCCCCGGGACACGAACACTGAAGCTTTCTTT

j_call: TRBJ1-3
v_call: TRBV7-2
clone_size: .
d_call: .
cdr3_aa: CASSLVFSGNTIYF
cdr3_nt: TGTGCCAGCAGCTTAGTATTTTCTGGAAACACCATATATTTT

j_call: TRBJ2-5
v_call: TRBV7-8
clone_size: .
d_call: TRBD2
cdr3_aa: CASSLIGGGQETQYF
cdr3_nt: TGTGCCAGCAGCTTAATCGGGGGGGGACAAGAGACCCAGTACTTC

j_call: TRBJ1-5
v_call: TRBV5-4
clone_size: .
d_call: .
cdr3_aa: CASSFQGSGQPQHF
cdr3_nt: TGTGCCAGCAGCTTTCAGGGCTCTGGTCAGCCCCAGCATTTT

j_call: TRBJ2-1
v_call: TRBV7-3
clone_size: .
d_call: .
cdr3_aa: CASSLNPTAGSSYNEQFF
cdr3_nt: TGTGCCAGCAGCTTAAATCCCACGGCGGGGAGCTCCTACAATGAGCAGTTCTTC

j_call: TRBJ1-5
v_call: TRBV21-1
clone_size: .
d_call: .
cdr3_aa: CASEFLGGRHSNQPQHF
cdr3_nt: TGTGCCAGCGAATTCTTGGGGGGGAGGCATAGCAATCAGCCCCAGCATTTT

j_call: TRBJ2-3
v_call: TRBV28
clone_size: once
d_call: TRBD2
cdr3_aa: CASRRRGGRTDTQYF
cdr3_nt: TGTGCCAGCAGAAGGCGGGGGGGCAGGACAGATACGCAGTATTTT

j_call: TRBJ1-1
v_call: TRBV14
clone_size: .
d_call: .
cdr3_aa: CASSQMGGHTEAFF
cdr3_nt: TGTGCCAGCAGCCAAATGGGGGGGCACACTGAAGCTTTCTTT

j_call: TRBJ2-1
v_call: TRBV7-6
clone_size: once
d_call: TRBD2
cdr3_aa: CASSLLAGAYNEQFF
cdr3_nt: TGTGCCAGCAGTCTATTAGCGGGAGCCTACAATGAGCAGTTCTTC

j_call: TRBJ1-1
v_call: TRBV7-9
clone_size: few
d_call: TRBD1
cdr3_aa: CASSLTPGQVGFMNTEAFF
cdr3_nt: TGTGCCAGCAGCTTAACACCCGGACAGGTGGGGTTTATGAACACTGAAGCTTTCTTT

j_call: TRBJ1-3
v_call: TRBV29-1
clone_size: few
d_call: TRBD1
cdr3_aa: CSAGTAGNTIYF
cdr3_nt: TGCAGCGCTGGGACAGCTGGAAACACCATATATTTT

j_call: TRBJ1-2
v_call: TRBV19
clone_size: .
d_call: TRBD1
cdr3_aa: CASSISGTALGYTF
cdr3_nt: TGTGCCAGTAGTATATCCGGGACAGCCCTTGGCTACACCTTC

j_call: TRBJ2-7
v_call: TRBV27
clone_size: once
d_call: .
cdr3_aa: CASSYKGALYEQYF
cdr3_nt: TGTGCCAGCAGTTATAAGGGAGCCCTCTACGAGCAGTACTTC

j_call: TRBJ1-1
v_call: TRBV27
clone_size: few
d_call: TRBD1
cdr3_aa: CASSLFVGGGNTEAFF
cdr3_nt: TGTGCCAGCAGTTTATTCGTAGGGGGCGGAAACACTGAAGCTTTCTTT

j_call: TRBJ2-2
v_call: TRBV28
clone_size: .
d_call: TRBD1
cdr3_aa: CASSLTGANTGELFF
cdr3_nt: TGTGCCAGCAGTTTGACAGGGGCCAACACCGGGGAGCTGTTTTTT

j_call: TRBJ2-2
v_call: TRBV2
clone_size: .
d_call: TRBD2
cdr3_aa: CASSGLAGLGTGELFF
cdr3_nt: TGTGCCAGCAGTGGACTAGCGGGGTTGGGTACCGGGGAGCTGTTTTTT

j_call: TRBJ2-3
v_call: TRBV11-2
clone_size: .
d_call: .
cdr3_aa: CASSLDQRGQPPQYF
cdr3_nt: TGTGCCAGCAGCTTAGATCAAAGGGGACAACCGCCGCAGTATTTT

j_call: TRBJ1-2
v_call: TRBV9
clone_size: few
d_call: TRBD1
cdr3_aa: CASSAVDRVGGYTF
cdr3_nt: TGTGCCAGCAGCGCCGTGGACAGGGTCGGTGGCTACACCTTC

j_call: TRBJ2-3
v_call: TRBV10-1
clone_size: .
d_call: .
cdr3_aa: CASSDISGPATDTQYF
cdr3_nt: TGCGCCAGCAGTGATATTAGCGGACCGGCCACAGATACGCAGTATTTT

j_call: TRBJ2-1
v_call: TRBV29-1
clone_size: .
d_call: TRBD2
cdr3_aa: CSVYGTSIMKQFF
cdr3_nt: TGCAGCGTGTACGGGACTAGTATAATGAAGCAGTTCTTC

j_call: TRBJ1-4
v_call: TRBV7-2
clone_size: .
d_call: .
cdr3_aa: CASSLGQPTEKLFF
cdr3_nt: TGTGCCAGCAGCTTAGGACAGCCAACAGAAAAACTGTTTTTT

j_call: TRBJ1-5
v_call: TRBV10-2
clone_size: .
d_call: .
cdr3_aa: CASSLDSGYSNQPQHF
cdr3_nt: TGCGCCAGCAGTCTCGACAGTGGATATAGCAATCAGCCCCAGCATTTT

j_call: TRBJ2-4
v_call: TRBV7-9
clone_size: .
d_call: TRBD1
cdr3_aa: CASSPPAQGAPKNIQYF
cdr3_nt: TGTGCCAGCAGCCCCCCGGCCCAGGGGGCTCCCAAAAACATTCAGTACTTC

j_call: TRBJ1-4
v_call: TRBV11-3
clone_size: few
d_call: .
cdr3_aa: CASSSVHRNPFF
cdr3_nt: TGTGCCAGCAGCTCTGTACACAGGAATCCGTTTTTT

j_call: TRBJ2-1
v_call: TRBV2
clone_size: once
d_call: TRBD1
cdr3_aa: CASSETETGGYYNEQFF
cdr3_nt: TGTGCCAGCAGTGAAACGGAGACAGGGGGGTACTACAATGAGCAGTTCTTC

j_call: TRBJ1-6
v_call: TRBV7-2
clone_size: .
d_call: .
cdr3_aa: CASSPPQGHNSPLHF
cdr3_nt: TGTGCCAGCAGCCCCCCCCAGGGCCATAATTCACCCCTCCACTTT

j_call: TRBJ2-3
v_call: TRBV23-1
clone_size: .
d_call: TRBD1
cdr3_aa: CASTRQGATDTQYF
cdr3_nt: TGCGCCAGCACTCGACAGGGGGCGACAGATACGCAGTATTTT

j_call: TRBJ2-3
v_call: TRBV7-2
clone_size: .
d_call: .
cdr3_aa: CASRLQAVNTDTQYF
cdr3_nt: TGTGCCAGCAGGTTGCAAGCGGTGAACACAGATACGCAGTATTTT

j_call: TRBJ2-1
v_call: TRBV27
clone_size: .
d_call: TRBD2
cdr3_aa: CASSRSGGPYNEQFF
cdr3_nt: TGTGCCAGCAGTCGTTCGGGAGGGCCGTACAATGAGCAGTTCTTC

j_call: TRBJ2-1
v_call: TRBV5-1
clone_size: few
d_call: TRBD2
cdr3_aa: CASSLLAGGENEQFF
cdr3_nt: TGCGCCAGCAGCTTACTAGCGGGAGGAGAAAATGAGCAGTTCTTC

j_call: TRBJ2-7
v_call: TRBV7-3
clone_size: .
d_call: TRBD1
cdr3_aa: CASSFGTAYEQYF
cdr3_nt: TGTGCCAGCAGCTTTGGGACAGCTTACGAGCAGTACTTC

j_call: TRBJ1-6
v_call: TRBV5-1
clone_size: .
d_call: .
cdr3_aa: CASSLGLDFDNSPLHF
cdr3_nt: TGCGCCAGCAGCTTGGGCCTCGACTTTGATAATTCACCCCTCCACTTT

j_call: TRBJ2-5
v_call: TRBV27
clone_size: once
d_call: TRBD1
cdr3_aa: CASSPGQGALFAQETQYF
cdr3_nt: TGTGCCAGCAGTCCGGGACAGGGGGCGTTGTTTGCCCAAGAGACCCAGTACTTC

j_call: TRBJ1-1
v_call: TRBV4-3
clone_size: .
d_call: .
cdr3_aa: CASSQAQGVNTEAFF
cdr3_nt: TGCGCCAGCAGCCAAGCACAGGGTGTGAACACTGAAGCTTTCTTT

j_call: TRBJ2-7
v_call: TRBV18
clone_size: many
d_call: TRBD1
cdr3_aa: CASSQATGGARFLSEQYF
cdr3_nt: TGTGCCAGCTCACAAGCCACAGGGGGCGCCCGGTTTTTGTCCGAGCAGTACTTC

j_call: TRBJ1-6
v_call: TRBV10-3
clone_size: few
d_call: TRBD1
cdr3_aa: CAISEFRYRGPPLHF
cdr3_nt: TGTGCCATCAGTGAGTTTCGCTACAGGGGGCCACCCCTCCACTTT

j_call: TRBJ1-2
v_call: TRBV13
clone_size: few
d_call: TRBD1
cdr3_aa: CASSLGTANYGYTF
cdr3_nt: TGTGCCAGCAGCCTAGGGACAGCTAACTATGGCTACACCTTC

j_call: TRBJ2-1
v_call: TRBV5-5
clone_size: .
d_call: .
cdr3_aa: CASSLAGHPGEQFF
cdr3_nt: TGTGCCAGCAGCTTGGCGGGACACCCTGGGGAGCAGTTCTTC

j_call: TRBJ1-6
v_call: TRBV2
clone_size: few
d_call: TRBD1
cdr3_aa: CASSRLPDRVFGEGSPLHF
cdr3_nt: TGTGCCAGCAGTCGACTCCCCGACAGGGTGTTTGGGGAAGGATCACCCCTCCACTTT

j_call: TRBJ2-7
v_call: TRBV7-6
clone_size: .
d_call: TRBD2
cdr3_aa: CASSPSGLPYEQYF
cdr3_nt: TGTGCCAGCAGCCCTAGCGGGCTGCCCTACGAGCAGTACTTC

j_call: TRBJ1-1
v_call: TRBV28
clone_size: .
d_call: TRBD1
cdr3_aa: CASSEVGQGRDTEAFF
cdr3_nt: TGTGCCAGCAGTGAGGTAGGACAGGGAAGGGACACTGAAGCTTTCTTT

j_call: TRBJ1-1
v_call: TRBV30
clone_size: .
d_call: .
cdr3_aa: CAWRSQKNTEAFF
cdr3_nt: TGTGCCTGGAGGTCACAGAAGAACACTGAAGCTTTCTTT

j_call: TRBJ2-3
v_call: TRBV19
clone_size: .
d_call: TRBD1
cdr3_aa: CASSTRQGRSTDTQYF
cdr3_nt: TGTGCCAGTAGTACTAGACAGGGTAGGAGCACAGATACGCAGTATTTT